This is a list of T cell receptor beta chains from one sample in a study of T cell repertoires in cytomegalovirus infection. TCRdb re-analysed the reads in MiXCR, keeping a single row per CDR3 protein. Of about 260,000 distinct CDR3 sequences in the sample, 12% to 15% were seen once. The sample taken for sequencing was PBMCs. The origin of the receptors is a human donor in good health (CMV status not recorded). Some clones in this sample may be carry-over from other donors' samples. CDR3s leave out the opening cysteine and the closing phenylalanine or tryptophan. Fields, in order: J gene, V gene, CDR3 protein.

TRBJ2-5 TRBV6-2/TRBV6-3 ASSLGLAGGGGETQY
TRBJ1-5 TRBV28 ASSLLTDRGGNQPQH
TRBJ2-1 TRBV29-1 SIPRLQNEQF
TRBJ1-1 TRBV29-1 SLGREAEAF
TRBJ2-3 TRBV24-1 ATSDFPGDTDTQY
TRBJ2-5 TRBV29-1 SVQVAGGRGETQY
TRBJ2-1 TRBV4-1 ASSQPPGTRGRDEQF
TRBJ2-5 TRBV7-9 ASSLDGTGQETQY
TRBJ2-5 TRBV28 ASRTGLRLAGARETQY
TRBJ2-5 TRBV18 ASSPGHQETQY
TRBJ2-3 TRBV5-1 ASSLTSGRQGDTQY
TRBJ1-2 TRBV7-9 ASSLGVATSYGYT
TRBJ2-5 TRBV5-1 ASSLLGLADQETQY
TRBJ1-2 TRBV5-4 ASSLEGGGYGYT
TRBJ2-1 TRBV4-2 ASSDRDRGSYNEQF
TRBJ2-7 TRBV2 ASSPGQLSYEQY
TRBJ1-1 TRBV6-1 ASKREQGSTEAF
TRBJ1-6 TRBV7-9 ASSLEVAEAH
TRBJ1-5 TRBV6-2/TRBV6-3 ASRDRHNQPQH
TRBJ2-2 TRBV7-6 ASSSSGGTAANTGELF
TRBJ1-5 TRBV7-2 ASSLAEVNQPQH
TRBJ2-1 TRBV12-3/TRBV12-4 ASSVVNEKF
TRBJ1-2 TRBV29-1 SADPTDDYGYT
TRBJ2-1 TRBV6-2/TRBV6-3 ASRQTPGTGQNEQF
TRBJ1-5 TRBV28 ASSLVSVLLSNQPQH
TRBJ1-2 TRBV24-1 ATSGSGYGYT
TRBJ1-5 TRBV6-2/TRBV6-3 ASSYTLSDGYSNQPQH
TRBJ2-1 TRBV7-9 ASSLLRDNEQF
TRBJ2-3 TRBV7-8 ASSLAQELAGLDTQY
TRBJ2-7 TRBV7-2 ASSLGSWLEQY
TRBJ2-7 TRBV29-1 SVQAGTSGAFSYEQY
TRBJ2-1 TRBV4-2 ASSRGEGGGQGREQF
TRBJ1-1 TRBV5-6 ASSQQGGRTEAF
TRBJ2-1 TRBV7-8 ASSLNFYEQF
TRBJ1-2 TRBV15 ATSRVSWGLQEGYT
TRBJ1-5 TRBV19 ASIGTGSNQPQH
TRBJ1-3 TRBV27 ASSPQGSSGNTIY
TRBJ2-2 TRBV6-2/TRBV6-3 ASRGISTGVDTGELF
TRBJ2-3 TRBV20-1 SGRLPERLDTQY
TRBJ2-1 TRBV20-1 SAGDRTGNEQF
TRBJ2-3 TRBV5-4 ASSSNRGPTDTQY
TRBJ1-5 TRBV6-2/TRBV6-3 ASRGHTSNQPQH